This entry features one TCR beta chain sequence. Its antigen is not yet known. No much larger clonotype is one base removed from it; base qualities were not supplied. The data derive from a study of cytomegalovirus exposure and HLA in healthy donors (dated by TCRdb to between 2016 and 2019). About the investigation overall: According to a later analysis, the roughly 130 validation repertoires were produced on the same platform as the approximately 690 repertoires of the first cohort. The study aimed to test whether signatures of past pathogen exposure could be identified by cataloging public T cell receptors. Along with the roughly 670-subject first cohort, a separate validation cohort of some 130 different subjects was used. The study combined high-throughput TCR immunosequencing, statistical association of individual TCRs with disease status, and machine learning to predict cytomegalovirus infection status.

The CDR3, cysteine through phenylalanine, is 14 amino acids long. This entry keeps only the CDR3 DNA: 42 bases, framed from base 1. Trimming takes 6 bases from V and 0 bases from J, and the germline ends sit 11 bases apart. For CDR1 and CDR2, the germline V gene lists MNHNS and SASEGT. Libraries were constructed by the immunoSEQ multiplex PCR assay. Under the source paper's analysis protocol: A statistical classification framework was developed to diagnose cytomegalovirus status using the catalog of TCR beta chain sequences. Here the immuneACCESS table is served through TCRdb, limited to in-frame sequences with V and J called. Missing clones are a known gap in these copies; in checked studies unresolved V genes cover under half, and the rest lacks a known reason. Clone size and the V and J calls come from that table; the DNA yielded D and trimming. The sample data list hundreds of thousands of clones, and roughly 83% of these were observed just once. Of the sample, around 5.5% falls within the top ten clones.

Study-level results and caveats: The study gave a list of some 150 TCR beta chains associated with cytomegalovirus. A few of the identified cytomegalovirus-associated TCR beta chains were confirmed in vitro to be specific for cytomegalovirus antigens. Most TCR sequences were observed very rarely across donors, whereas some public TCRs were present in many individuals. The authors suggested that the approach could potentially be extended to other disease states and immunological phenotypes. Of the cluster scores, around 95% were above 0 in a later analysis, which found that TCRs clustered in the first cohort also tended to co-occur in the 95 to 150 validation repertoires. The classifier was reported to diagnose cytomegalovirus status with high specificity and sensitivity in both the original cohort and the validation cohort. A later analysis had no HLA typing for the validation cohort, so co-occurrence there was scored across all 130 or so repertoires.

The donors were included in the validation cohort of roughly 120 subjects, a group kept apart from the roughly 670-subject first cohort. The clonotype comes from a woman younger than 30 in good health and CMV-seronegative. This sequence uses TRBV6-1 and TRBJ1-1, with TRBD1 perhaps the D gene, on 5 matching bases. Sequenced: PBMCs. DNA sequence: TGTGCCAGCAGGGCTCCGGGGCTGAACACTGAAGCTTTCTTT. Translated, it reads CASRAPGLNTEAFF.